Below, 11 T cell receptor beta chains from the same sample are listed, as sequenced in a study of cytomegalovirus exposure and HLA in healthy donors. The PCR made use of 60 Vbeta and 13 Jbeta primers. Method: immunoSEQ multiplex PCR; TCRdb's copy keeps in-frame clones and lacks some. The data contain 150,000 to 200,000 clones, approximately 85% of them singletons. Material: PBMCs. The receptors originated from a girl aged 5 to 17 in good health and CMV-seropositive.

This clone was observed a handful of times. The chain is built from TRBV6-5 and TRBJ2-7; 8 positions match TRBD2. The length of the CDR3 is 15 residues. Germline values: CDR1 MNHEY, CDR2 SVGAGI. The J segment lost 7 bases and the V segment lost 4 bases, leaving 12 bases of the junction unmatched. The CDR3: CASSFAGTRQAEQYF. The CDR3 DNA is TGTGCCAGCAGTTTCGCGGGGACTAGGCAGGCGGAGCAGTACTTC.

The chain is built from TRBV4-2 and TRBJ1-2; unclear D gene. The V end lost 3 bases, the J end lost 3 bases, and 11 bases lay between the germline ends. Germline assignment: CDR1 LGHNA and CDR2 YNFKEQ. The CDR3 is 14 residues long. The CDR3 region is CASSHPEGDYGYTF. CDR3 coding DNA: TGTGCCAGCAGCCACCCAGAGGGAGACTATGGCTACACCTTC.

The CDR3 region is CASHDSGTGARGYTF. CDR3 nucleotide sequence: TGTGCCAGCCATGACTCCGGGACAGGGGCCCGTGGCTACACCTTC. This chain uses TRBV28 with TRBJ1-2; 10 nucleotides align to TRBD1. Per the germline V gene, CDR1 is MDHEN and CDR2 is SYDVKM. CDR3 size: 15 residues. Trimming removed 8 bases from V and 7 bases from J; junction bases left unmatched: 13.

V and J are TRBV10-1 and TRBJ1-4, with TRBD1 identical over 7 bases. The CDR3 is 15 residues long. Germline-derived CDR1 and CDR2 are WNHNN and SYGVQD (reference sequence). The trim removed 4 bases at V and 4 bases at J, leaving 6 bases unmatched. CDR3 residues: CASSVRDRLNEKLFF. Here the CDR3 DNA reads TGCGCCAGCAGTGTCCGGGACAGACTTAATGAAAAACTGTTTTTT.

The rearrangement uses TRBV5-5 and TRBJ1-6; TRBD1 aligns across 7 bases. CDR1 SGHKS and CDR2 YYEKEE come from the germline V gene (reference sequence). This CDR3 has 15 amino acids. Trimming removed 3 bases from V and 7 bases from J; junction bases left unmatched: 7. CDR3 sequence reads: CASSSLTGDNSPLHF. Written as DNA, the CDR3 is TGTGCCAGCAGCTCCCTAACAGGGGACAATTCACCCCTCCACTTT.

The chain carries TRBV7-3 and TRBJ2-7; 11 bases align to TRBD2. Germline values: CDR1 SGHTA, CDR2 FQGTGA. The ends lost 5 bases at V and 6 bases at J; junction bases unmatched: 6. The CDR3 loop spans 14 amino acids. In DNA, the CDR3 is TGTGCCAGCAGCCTTAGCGGGGGGGCCGGCGAGCAGTACTTC. It encodes CASSLSGGAGEQYF.

The genes are TRBV7-9 and TRBJ1-6; 10 bases are a match to TRBD1. This CDR3 region has 18 residues. V gave up 1 base and J gave up 14 bases; unmatched junction bases: 17. Germline V gene lookup returns CDR1 SEHNR and CDR2 FQNEAQ (reference sequence). The CDR3 DNA reads TGTGCCAGCAGCTTAGACCTAATCCCAGGGACAGGGGCATCAGCCCTCCACTTT. Its protein is CASSLDLIPGTGASALHF.

This CDR3 reads CASSLFSGGYNEQFF. The CDR3 DNA follows: TGTGCCAGCAGCTTATTTTCGGGGGGATACAATGAGCAGTTCTTC. The chain is built from TRBV7-9 and TRBJ2-1; 7 bases agree with TRBD2. V lost 2 bases and J lost 4; bases outside the gene matches: 5. Germline CDR1 is SEHNR and CDR2 is FQNEAQ (reference sequence). The CDR3 extends over 15 amino acids.

This chain joins TRBV9 and TRBJ1-2, with TRBD1 matching over 9 bases. Germline trimming cut 2 bases from V and 7 bases from J; bases unmatched to any gene: 9. Germline V gives CDR1 SGDLS, CDR2 YYNGEE. The CDR3 loop spans 15 amino acids. Written as DNA, the CDR3 is TGTGCCAGCAGCGTTAACAGGGGGCTTACACGTGGCTACACCTTC. Its protein product is CASSVNRGLTRGYTF.

The chain combines TRBV7-9 with TRBJ1-3; D unresolved. Trimming cost V 0 bases and J 2 bases, with 8 bases left between them. There are 15 residues in the CDR3. Germline V gene data show CDR1 as SEHNR and CDR2 as FQNEAQ (reference sequence). CDR3 DNA sequence: TGTGCCAGCAGCTTAGCCGGGTCAGCTGGAAACACCATATATTTT. This encodes CASSLAGSAGNTIYF.

This clone was found once. The CDR3 here is CASSVLSGGAYEQFF. In nucleotides, the CDR3 is TGTGCCAGCAGTGTCCTTAGCGGGGGGGCCTATGAGCAGTTCTTC. The chain has TRBV6-4 and TRBJ2-1, with TRBD2 identical over 11 bases. CDR1 and CDR2 (germline): MRHNA, SNTAGT. This CDR3 comprises 15 residues. The V and J ends lost 4 bases and 8 bases, in that order; junction bases with no gene match: 7.